This entry is about one T cell receptor (beta chain). Its target is unknown. V dropped 4 bases and J dropped 4; count of bases not matched to a gene: 4. CDR3 length equals 14 residues. The germline CDR1 and CDR2 sequences are SGHRS and YFSETQ. This record comes from a study of cytomegalovirus exposure and HLA in healthy donors. PCR amplification relied on 60 Vbeta primers (plus 13 Jbeta primers). The table came from immunoSEQ multiplex PCR; TCRdb's copy has only in-frame clones and leaves some out. The sample lists approximately 170,000 clones, 80% seen once, with approximately 2% in the top ten. Study-level findings and limits: Roughly uniform sequencing depth across donors was assumed, possibly incorrectly. What a later analysis showed was that several of the most significant clusters appeared linked to common viral pathogens. Earlier findings revealed that most TCR beta V segments proved productive either about 87% or about 30% of the time.

The chain is built from TRBV5-1 and TRBJ1-5; the match to TRBD1 covers 8 bases. The sequencing input was PBMCs. The TCR was taken from a human donor in good health. This chain's CDR3 is CASSPDRGNQPQHF. CDR3 nucleotides: TGCGCCAGCAGCCCCGACAGGGGAAATCAGCCCCAGCATTTT. Combining the CDR3 with reference TRBV5-1 and TRBJ1-5 gives the whole variable domain KAGVTQTPRYLIKTRGQQVTLSCSPISGHRSVSWYQQTPGQGLQFLFEYFSETQRNKGNFPGRFSGRQFSNSRSEMNVSTLELGDSALYLCASSPDRGNQPQHFGDGTRLSIL.